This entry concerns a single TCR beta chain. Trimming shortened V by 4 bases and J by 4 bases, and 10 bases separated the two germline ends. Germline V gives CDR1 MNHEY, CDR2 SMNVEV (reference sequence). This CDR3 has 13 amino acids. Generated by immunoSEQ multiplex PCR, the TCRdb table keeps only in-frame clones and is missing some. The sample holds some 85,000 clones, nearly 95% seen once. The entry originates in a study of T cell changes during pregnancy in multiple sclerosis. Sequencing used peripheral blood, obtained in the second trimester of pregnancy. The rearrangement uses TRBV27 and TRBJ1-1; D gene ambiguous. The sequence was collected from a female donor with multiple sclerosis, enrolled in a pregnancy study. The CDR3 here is CASSWVEGTEAFF. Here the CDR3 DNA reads TGTGCCAGCAGTTGGGTTGAGGGCACTGAAGCTTTCTTT.